Below, 25 T cell receptor beta chains from the same sample are listed, as sequenced in a study of regulatory T cells in long-lasting Graves disease. According to the study, TCR beta libraries were built with iRepertoire HTBI primers and CDR3-region Arm-PCR. One entry per CDR3 protein, called by TCRdb with MiXCR from the multiplex PCR reads. Here the sample spans roughly 380,000 distinct CDR3 sequences, around 16% being singletons. As to time point: newly diagnosed GD, antithyroid drugs for less than 3 months. After RNA was extracted from PBMCs, the TCR library was made from it. Sequencing was performed on peripheral blood mononuclear cells (PBMCs), taken at new diagnosis, from a patient treated with antithyroid drugs. The receptors originated from a female donor with Graves disease.

This clonotype was observed many times. V usage is TRBV6-9 and J usage is TRBJ1-1; D not resolved. Trimming removed 3 bases at V and 2 bases at J, with 19 bases between. The germline gives CDR1 MNHGY, CDR2 SVAAGI. This CDR3 comprises 17 residues. The CDR3 sequence: CASSYPTTRTDNTEAFF. The CDR3, as DNA: TGTGCCAGCAGTTACCCGACGACACGGACGGATAACACTGAAGCTTTCTTT.

This clonotype was picked up many times. The V and J genes are TRBV3-1 and TRBJ2-1; maybe TRBD2 (5 bases). With 4 bases removed from V and 0 bases from J, the gap between germline ends came to 10 bases. CDR3 length: 15 residues. In germline, CDR1 is LGHDT, CDR2 YNNKEL (reference sequence). CDR3: CASSRGLGSYNEQFF. The CDR3 DNA reads as TGTGCCAGCAGCCGAGGGCTCGGCTCCTACAATGAGCAGTTCTTC.

This clonotype was seen many times. V usage is TRBV20-1 and J usage is TRBJ2-5; 7 bases fit TRBD2. CDR1 is DFQATT, CDR2 SNEGSKA, per germline (reference sequence). Losses at the gene ends were 1 base for V and 1 base for J; bases not matched to a gene: 6. The CDR3 spans 15 residues. CDR3 bases: TGCAGTGCTAGAGTCGCGGGGGAGGGCCAAGAGACCCAGTACTTC. This sequence encodes CSARVAGEGQETQYF.

This clonotype was picked up many times. The chain links TRBV7-3 to TRBJ2-2, with TRBD2 matching 7 bases. Trimming took 5 bases from V and 6 from J; bases not matched to a gene: 12. CDR1 SGHTA and CDR2 FQGTGA come from the germline V gene. This CDR3 has 16 residues. The CDR3 DNA reads as TGTGCCAGCAGCCCAGGAGGGAGGGGTCGCGCCGGGGAGCTGTTTTTT. Its translation: CASSPGGRGRAGELFF.

This clonotype was counted ten times or more. The rearrangement joins TRBV7-2 to TRBJ1-1; 8 bases match TRBD1. Trimming took 4 bases from V and 5 from J; bases not matched to a gene: 6. Per germline, CDR1 SGHTA and CDR2 FQGNSA. The CDR3 consists of 14 residues. The CDR3: CASSSGQGWTEAFF. The DNA of the CDR3 is TGTGCCAGCAGCTCCGGACAGGGATGGACTGAAGCTTTCTTT.

Ten or more counts support this clonotype. V is TRBV7-3 and J is TRBJ1-4; D unclear. CDR1 and CDR2 from the germline V gene are SGHTA and FQGTGA. Trimming removed 0 bases from V and 6 bases from J, with 2 bases in between. The CDR3 consists of 12 residues. CDR3: CASSLTHEKLFF. The CDR3 nucleotides are TGTGCCAGCAGCTTAACCCATGAAAAACTGTTTTTT.

Turning to this clonotype: The junction shows a germline mismatch at one end, possibly a read error. The chain has TRBV20-1 and TRBJ2-2; no definite D call. Germline V gives CDR1 DFQATT, CDR2 SNEGSKA (reference sequence). This CDR3 spans 14 amino acids. CDR3: CSAIDNGNAGELFF. CDR3 in DNA: TGCAGTGCTATCGACAATGGGAACGCCGGGGAGCTGTTTTTT.

This clonotype showed up many times. This chain connects TRBV12-3 or TRBV12-4 to TRBJ2-4, with 7 bases aligning to TRBD2. CDR3 length: 16 amino acids. The J segment lost 1 base and the V segment lost 5 bases, leaving 8 bases of the junction unmatched. The CDR3 is CASSNGSGGAKNIQYF. The CDR3 nucleotides are TGTGCCAGCAGTAACGGATCCGGGGGGGCCAAAAACATTCAGTACTTC.

This clonotype was counted between two and nine times. The rearrangement uses TRBV2 and TRBJ2-3; tentatively, D is TRBD2 (7 bases). Trimming took off 0 bases at V and 5 bases at J, with 12 bases between the two ends. The CDR3 length is 15 residues. Germline CDR1 reads SNHLY; CDR2 reads FYNNEI. CDR3 protein: CASSEAGGLRDTQYF. The CDR3, as DNA: TGTGCCAGCAGTGAAGCGGGGGGGCTTAGAGATACGCAGTATTTT. The full variable domain, in which reference TRBV2 and TRBJ2-3 provide the parts outside the CDR3, is EPEVTQTPSHQVTQMGQEVILRCVPISNHLYFYWYRQILGQKVEFLVSFYNNEISEKSEIFDDQFSVERPDGSNFTLKIRSTKLEDSAMYFCASSEAGGLRDTQYFGPGTRLTVL.

This clonotype was seen at least ten times. The V call is TRBV12-3 or TRBV12-4, the J call TRBJ2-3; D is possibly TRBD1 or TRBD2 (5 bases each). The CDR3 is 14 amino acids. Trimming took 5 bases from V and 0 from J, leaving 9 bases between them. CDR3 bases: TGTGCCAGCAGTGGTGGGGGAAGCACAGATACGCAGTATTTT. Its translation is CASSGGGSTDTQYF.

The chain carries TRBV24-1 and TRBJ1-5; D remains unclear. The CDR3 length is 13 residues. V was shortened by 5 bases and J by 7 bases, with 11 bases between the two germline ends. Germline V CDR1 and CDR2: KGHDR, SFDVKD. CDR3 nucleotide sequence: TGTGCCACCAGTGTGGCAGGAGGCCAGCCCCAGCATTTT. It specifies CATSVAGGQPQHF.

This clonotype was counted many times. The gene calls are TRBV15 and TRBJ1-1, with D possibly being TRBD1 (5 bases). Trimming took off 0 bases at V and 1 base at J, with 9 bases between the two ends. Germline loops: CDR1 LNHNV, CDR2 YYDKDF (reference sequence). This CDR3 is built from 15 residues. CDR3: CATSREAGRNTEAFF. The CDR3 DNA sequence: TGTGCCACCAGCAGAGAGGCAGGGAGGAACACTGAAGCTTTCTTT.

This clonotype was recorded many times. This chain joins TRBV12-3 or TRBV12-4 and TRBJ2-3, with 8 bases aligning to TRBD2. This CDR3 is 15 amino acids long. J was trimmed by 3 bases and V by 2 bases; bases with no gene match: 4. The CDR3 sequence: CASSLRLAGTDTQYF. CDR3 DNA sequence: TGTGCCAGCAGTTTAAGGCTAGCGGGTACAGATACGCAGTATTTT.

The chain is built from TRBV28 and TRBJ1-2; TRBD1 is a possible D gene (5 bases). Trimming took 6 bases from V and 3 from J, leaving 17 bases between them. This CDR3 spans 15 amino acids. Per germline, CDR1 MDHEN and CDR2 SYDVKM. This CDR3 is CASSQGGGGYYGYTF. The DNA for the CDR3 is TGTGCCAGCAGCCAAGGAGGTGGGGGATACTATGGCTACACCTTC.

In its sample, this clonotype was seen many times. This chain joins TRBV27 and TRBJ2-1, with D perhaps matching TRBD1 (5 bases). Between the trimmed V and J ends, which lost 0 bases and 0 bases, there was a span of 12 bases. The CDR3 contains 17 residues. CDR1 and CDR2 from the germline V gene are MNHEY and SMNVEV (reference sequence). The CDR3 nucleotides read TGTGCCAGCAGTTTATCGATAACCCAGGGCTCCTACAATGAGCAGTTCTTC. As protein: CASSLSITQGSYNEQFF.

Of note for this clonotype: A much larger clone sits a single nucleotide away, making a read error possible. The chain employs TRBV27 and TRBJ2-1, with D perhaps TRBD1 (5 bases). The V end was cut by 6 bases, the J end by 7 bases, with 7 bases between. The CDR3 is made up of 11 amino acids. Germline V CDR1 and CDR2: MNHEY, SMNVEV (reference sequence). CDR3 nucleotide sequence: TGTGCCAGCAGATCAGGGAATGAGCAGTTCTTC. This codes for CASRSGNEQFF.

This clonotype appeared a few times. Given a much more abundant clone one base away, this may be a read error. The chain couples TRBV20-1 to TRBJ2-1; 8 nucleotides agree with TRBD1. CDR3 length: 13 residues. Germline V gene data show CDR1 as DFQATT and CDR2 as SNEGSKA (reference sequence). V dropped 3 bases and J dropped 8; count of bases not matched to a gene: 6. The CDR3 nucleotides are TGCAGTGCTAGCAGGGGGCTCGAGGATGAGCAGTTCTTC. Residues: CSASRGLEDEQFF.

Many counts were recorded for this clonotype. The J gene is TRBJ1-3, the V gene TRBV12-3 or TRBV12-4, with 7 bases aligning to TRBD1. This CDR3 comprises 11 residues. V shed 6 bases and J 15 bases; nucleotides not matched to a gene: 8. CDR3 protein: CASSYEGTEYF. CDR3 bases: TGTGCCAGCAGCTATGAGGGGACAGAATATTTT.

This clonotype has ten or more counts. J is TRBJ1-1 and V is TRBV5-6; maybe TRBD1 (6 bases). The CDR3 is 13 residues long. Looked up from germline, CDR1 is SGHDT and CDR2 is YYEEEE. The V end was cut by 3 bases, the J end by 6 bases, with 12 bases between. The CDR3 region has the DNA TGTGCCAGCAGCTGGGGGGGCGCCCCTGAAGCTTTCTTT. This encodes CASSWGGAPEAFF.

This clonotype was detected many times. V is TRBV11-1 and J is TRBJ2-7; either TRBD1 or TRBD2 may supply D (5 bases each). The CDR3 totals 14 residues. V was cut by 5 bases and J by 2 bases, with 13 bases left in between. From germline, CDR1 is SGHAT and CDR2 FQDESV (reference sequence). CDR3 in DNA: TGTGCCAGCAGCCACGGGACCGGAGCCTACGAGCAGTACTTC. Amino acids: CASSHGTGAYEQYF.

This clonotype showed up many times. The V and J genes are TRBV3-1 and TRBJ1-5; D unresolved. Germline V gene lookup returns CDR1 LGHDT and CDR2 YNNKEL (reference sequence). The ends were cut back, 1 base at V and 3 bases at J, with 7 bases in the middle. The CDR3 sequence is 14 residues long. For the CDR3, the DNA is TGTGCCAGCAGCCAAGGGGGTACCAATCAGCCCCAGCATTTT. The encoded protein is CASSQGGTNQPQHF.

The chain uses TRBV5-1 and TRBJ2-2; 7 bases are shared with TRBD1. V was clipped by 0 bases and J by 5 bases; unmatched bases: 4. The length of the CDR3 is 15 residues. The V gene's germline CDR1 is SGHRS and CDR2 YFSETQ. The CDR3 sequence: CASSLVTGWTGELFF. The DNA for the CDR3 is TGCGCCAGCAGCTTGGTGACAGGGTGGACCGGGGAGCTGTTTTTT.

The sample holds many counts of this clonotype. This rearrangement joins TRBV28 to TRBJ2-7, with D unresolved. The germline CDR1 and CDR2 sequences are MDHEN and SYDVKM. With 7 bases removed from V and 2 bases from J, the gap between germline ends came to 15 bases. This CDR3 comprises 14 residues. CDR3: CASTIPGRTYEQYF. The CDR3 nucleotides read TGTGCCAGCACCATCCCTGGACGAACCTACGAGCAGTACTTC.

The chain recombines TRBV18 with TRBJ1-2; 7 bases line up with TRBD1. CDR3 length: 15 amino acids. Trimming took 3 bases from V and 0 from J; bases not matched to a gene: 4. From germline, CDR1 is KGHSH and CDR2 LQKENI. CDR3 sequence (DNA): TGTGCCAGCTCACCCGGGGACAGAGCTAACTATGGCTACACCTTC. It is translated as CASSPGDRANYGYTF.

This sequence joins TRBV2 and TRBJ2-1, with a possible D match to TRBD1 (5 bases). CDR1 is SNHLY and CDR2 is FYNNEI in the germline V gene. The CDR3 runs 14 residues. Trimming stripped 2 bases from V and 2 bases from J, with 7 bases between. The CDR3 spells CASSERQTYNEQFF. CDR3 nucleotides: TGTGCCAGCAGTGAAAGACAGACCTACAATGAGCAGTTCTTC.